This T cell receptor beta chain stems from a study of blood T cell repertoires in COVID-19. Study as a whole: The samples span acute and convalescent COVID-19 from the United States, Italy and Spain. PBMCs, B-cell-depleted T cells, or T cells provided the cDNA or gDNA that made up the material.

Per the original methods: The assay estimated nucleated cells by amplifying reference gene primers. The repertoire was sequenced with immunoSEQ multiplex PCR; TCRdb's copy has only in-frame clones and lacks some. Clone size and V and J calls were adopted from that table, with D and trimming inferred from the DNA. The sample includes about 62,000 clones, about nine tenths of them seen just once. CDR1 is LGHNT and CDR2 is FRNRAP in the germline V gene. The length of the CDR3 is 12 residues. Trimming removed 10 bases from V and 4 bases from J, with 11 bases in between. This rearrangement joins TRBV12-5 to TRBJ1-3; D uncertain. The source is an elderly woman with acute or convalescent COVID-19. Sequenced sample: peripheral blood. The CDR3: CATGDRGNTIYF. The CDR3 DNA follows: TGTGCTACCGGAGATAGGGGAAACACCATATATTTT.